This passage covers 25 T cell receptor beta chains from one sample sequenced in a study of control samples from healthy donors and cancer patients. TCRdb's copy holds only in-frame clones and misses some; the assay was immunoSEQ multiplex PCR. This sample yields fewer than 200,000 clones, of which roughly 90% are seen a single time; 12% belongs to the top ten. Sequencing used blood. Every receptor here comes from a young man in good health.

The chain has TRBV19 and TRBJ1-1, with D unclear. The ends were cut back, 3 bases at V and 0 bases at J, with 11 bases in the middle. Per germline, CDR1 LNHDA and CDR2 SQIVND (reference sequence). The CDR3 contains 15 residues. The CDR3 loop reads CASSISGGLNTEAFF. As DNA, the CDR3 is TGTGCCAGTAGTATTAGTGGAGGGTTGAACACTGAAGCTTTCTTT. The variable domain in full, with the rest retrieved from reference TRBV19 and TRBJ1-1, is DGGITQSPKYLFRKEGQNVTLSCEQNLNHDAMYWYRQDPGQGLRLIYYSQIVNDFQKGDIAEGYSVSREKKESFPLTVTSAQKNPTAFYLCASSISGGLNTEAFFGQGTRLTVV.

This chain connects TRBV2 to TRBJ2-7; D is unclear. Germline-derived CDR1 and CDR2 are SNHLY and FYNNEI. The CDR3 sequence is 12 residues long. V dropped 5 bases and J dropped 0 bases, with 5 bases sitting between them. CDR3 residues: CASSRSSYEQYF. The CDR3 DNA is TGTGCCAGCAGTAGGAGCTCCTACGAGCAGTACTTC.

The J gene is TRBJ1-2, the V gene TRBV24-1; 8 nucleotides agree with TRBD1. Germline CDR1 reads KGHDR; CDR2 reads SFDVKD. This CDR3 spans 13 amino acids. V trimming: 4 bases; J trimming: 8 bases; junction bases outside the gene matches: 5. CDR3 coding DNA: TGTGCCACCAGTGAGAGACAGGGGTGGGGCTACACCTTC. This encodes CATSERQGWGYTF.

The CDR3 nucleotides read TGCGCCAGCAGCTTGGCCACCGGACCGGACTACGAGCAGTACTTC. It yields the protein CASSLATGPDYEQYF. The V gene is TRBV5-1, the J gene TRBJ2-7; D is undetermined. Germline CDR1 reads SGHRS; CDR2 reads YFSETQ. The CDR3 length is 15 residues. Deletions cut 0 bases from V and 3 bases from J, with 13 bases between.

The V call is TRBV2, the J call TRBJ1-2; the D is unclear. V was trimmed by 0 bases and J by 8 bases, leaving 19 bases between them. The CDR3 contains 16 residues. Germline loops: CDR1 SNHLY, CDR2 FYNNEI. The chain's CDR3 is CASSEAPRAVANGYTF. The CDR3 DNA sequence: TGTGCCAGCAGTGAAGCGCCGAGGGCTGTGGCTAACGGCTACACCTTC.

The CDR3 spells CASSQPPSGEQYF. The CDR3 DNA reads TGTGCCAGCAGCCAACCCCCCAGCGGTGAGCAGTACTTC. V gene TRBV3-1 (or the pseudogene TRBV3-2) combines with J gene TRBJ2-7; D possibly corresponds to TRBD2 (5 bases). Germline assignment: CDR1 LGHDT and CDR2 YNNKEL (reference sequence). V lost 2 bases and J 7 bases, leaving 12 bases between the germline ends. The CDR3 is 13 residues long.

In its sample, this clone was seen once. J is TRBJ1-3 and V is TRBV11-2, with D hard to call. The CDR3 consists of 14 residues. The germline V gene encodes CDR1 SGHAT and CDR2 FQNNGV. Trimming removed 1 base from V and 0 bases from J, with 4 bases in between. The CDR3 nucleotides are TGTGCCAGCAGCTTAGCGGCCTCTGGAAACACCATATATTTT. Its translation: CASSLAASGNTIYF.

V is TRBV6-5 and J is TRBJ1-1; D is undetermined. The germline gives CDR1 MNHEY, CDR2 SVGAGI. The V end was cut by 8 bases, the J end by 0 bases, with 16 bases between. The CDR3 contains 15 residues. The CDR3 region has the DNA TGTGCCAGCTCATCCCCACGCGACTTGAACACTGAAGCTTTCTTT. Encoded protein: CASSSPRDLNTEAFF.

V usage is TRBV6-5 and J usage is TRBJ2-1, with 7 positions matching TRBD1. The ends lost 4 bases at V and 5 bases at J; junction bases unmatched: 5. This CDR3 region has 14 residues. Germline CDR1 MNHEY, CDR2 SVGAGI. DNA of the CDR3: TGTGCCAGCAGTTCACAGGGGCTCGACAATGAGCAGTTCTTC. It specifies CASSSQGLDNEQFF.

This clone came up once. The chain carries TRBV4-3 and TRBJ2-5; 12 positions agree with TRBD2. Trimming cost V 8 bases and J 2 bases; bases outside gene matches: 6. The CDR3 has 15 residues. Per germline, CDR1 LGHNA and CDR2 YSLEER. Here the CDR3 reads CASGALAGGQETQYF. CDR3 DNA: TGCGCCAGCGGAGCGCTAGCGGGAGGGCAAGAGACCCAGTACTTC.

The rearrangement uses TRBV25-1 and TRBJ1-6; D not certain. CDR3 size: 13 residues. V was trimmed by 2 bases and J by 10 bases, leaving 9 bases between them. The germline V gene has CDR1 MGHDK and CDR2 SYGVNS. CDR3 amino acids: CASSERALSPLHF. The DNA of the CDR3 is TGTGCCAGCAGTGAAAGGGCTCTATCACCCCTCCACTTT.

This chain links TRBV7-9 with TRBJ1-5; D gene uncertain. The germline V gene has CDR1 SEHNR and CDR2 FQNEAQ (reference sequence). The CDR3 extends over 16 amino acids. V was cut by 5 bases and J by 4 bases, with 18 bases left in between. CDR3 nucleotide sequence: TGTGCCAGCAGCCGCTCTGGTTTGGCTAATAATCAGCCCCAGCATTTT. It codes for CASSRSGLANNQPQHF.

The chain uses TRBV9 and TRBJ2-5, with a tentative D call TRBD2 (5 bases). In germline, CDR1 is SGDLS, CDR2 YYNGEE. V dropped 4 bases and J dropped 2 bases, with 9 bases sitting between them. This CDR3 spans 13 amino acids. CDR3 sequence reads: CASSRRGQETQYF. The CDR3 region has the DNA TGTGCCAGCAGCCGCCGAGGGCAAGAGACCCAGTACTTC.

The chain employs TRBV28 and TRBJ2-7; the D gene could be TRBD1 or TRBD2 (5 bases each). Germline V CDR1 and CDR2: MDHEN, SYDVKM. CDR3 length equals 13 residues. V shed 5 bases and J shed 0 bases, with 8 bases lying between them. CDR3 protein: CASSKGTSYEQYF. For the CDR3, the DNA is TGTGCCAGCAGTAAAGGGACCTCCTACGAGCAGTACTTC.

The J gene is TRBJ1-6, the V gene TRBV5-6; D gene ambiguous. V dropped 4 bases and J dropped 6 bases, with 11 bases sitting between them. Germline V lookup: CDR1 SGHDT, CDR2 YYEEEE. The CDR3 is made up of 14 amino acids. The CDR3 sequence is CASSRRVVNSPLHF. For the CDR3, the DNA is TGTGCCAGCAGCCGGCGGGTTGTTAATTCACCCCTCCACTTT.

The rearrangement joins TRBV3-1 (or the pseudogene TRBV3-2) to TRBJ2-7; weak D call: TRBD2 (5 bases). Germline V gives CDR1 LGHDT, CDR2 YNNKEL (reference sequence). The CDR3 contains 14 residues. The V and J ends lost 4 bases and 2 bases respectively, with 12 bases between them. CDR3 coding DNA: TGTGCCAGCAGCCCCGGGATAGGCCCCTACGAGCAGTACTTC. Residues: CASSPGIGPYEQYF.

The genes are TRBV11-2 and TRBJ1-2; the D gene is possibly TRBD1 (6 bases). There are 16 residues in the CDR3. The germline V gene encodes CDR1 SGHAT and CDR2 FQNNGV. V was pared by 5 bases and J by 5 bases, with 21 bases between. CDR3 in amino acids: CASSHRDTTTYYGYTF. CDR3 DNA: TGTGCCAGCAGCCACCGGGACACGACGACCTATTATGGCTACACCTTC.

The genes are TRBV19 and TRBJ1-5; possibly TRBD1 for D (5 bases). The V gene lost 9 bases and the J gene lost 5 bases, with 14 bases spanning the gap. Per the germline V gene, CDR1 is LNHDA and CDR2 is SQIVND (reference sequence). This CDR3 contains 13 residues. The CDR3 coding sequence is TGTGCCAGCGTTACAGGTCCTTATCAGCCCCAGCATTTT. Protein: CASVTGPYQPQHF.

Concerning this clone itself: An end of the junction differs from the germline gene, which may be a read error. The J gene is TRBJ1-2, the V gene TRBV4-2; no clear D. The CDR3 length is 13 residues. Germline CDR1 reads LGHNA; CDR2 reads YNFKEQ. The CDR3 nucleotides read TGTGCCAGCAGCCAAGAGAATAACGATGGCTACACCTTC. Residues: CASSQENNDGYTF.

The chain couples TRBV15 to TRBJ2-3; 10 bases are a match to TRBD2. With V trimmed by 8 bases and J by 2 bases, 4 bases remained unmatched. From germline, CDR1 is LNHNV and CDR2 YYDKDF (reference sequence). This CDR3 is built from 14 residues. The CDR3 nucleotides read TGTGCCACCGGACTAGCGGCTAACACAGATACGCAGTATTTT. Its translation is CATGLAANTDTQYF.

The V call is TRBV30, the J call TRBJ2-3, with D uncertain. The V end lost 0 bases, the J end lost 2 bases, and 12 bases lay between the germline ends. The CDR3 totals 15 residues. The germline V gene has CDR1 GTSNPN and CDR2 SVGIG (reference sequence). The CDR3 spells CAWSVGSGITDTQYF. In nucleotides, the CDR3 is TGTGCCTGGAGTGTGGGTTCTGGGATCACAGATACGCAGTATTTT. Combining the CDR3 with reference TRBV30 and TRBJ2-3 gives the whole variable domain SQTIHQWPATLVQPVGSPLSLECTVEGTSNPNLYWYRQAAGRGLQLLFYSVGIGQISSEVPQNLSASRPQDRQFILSSKKLLLSDSGFYLCAWSVGSGITDTQYFGPGTRLTVL.

The V call is TRBV24-1, the J call TRBJ1-2; the D is unclear. Deletions cut 3 bases from V and 2 bases from J, with 9 bases between. The CDR3 runs to 14 residues. Germline CDR1 reads KGHDR; CDR2 reads SFDVKD. The CDR3 coding sequence is TGTGCCACCAGTGATAGTGGCCAGAACTATGGCTACACCTTC. Translation gives CATSDSGQNYGYTF.

The chain couples TRBV4-1 to TRBJ2-1, with 8 bases fitting TRBD2. This CDR3 contains 17 residues. The germline CDR1 and CDR2 sequences are MGHRA and YSYEKL. V gave up 0 bases and J gave up 0 bases; unmatched junction bases: 4. The CDR3, as DNA: TGCGCCAGCAGCCAAGAAAGCGGGGGCGGCTCCTACAATGAGCAGTTCTTC. The encoded protein is CASSQESGGGSYNEQFF.

The chain joins TRBV29-1 to TRBJ2-5, with 8 nucleotides matching TRBD1. Per the germline V gene, CDR1 is SQVTM and CDR2 is ANQGSEA. The CDR3 extends over 11 amino acids. The V segment lost 6 bases and the J segment 7 bases; nucleotides outside the gene matches: 4. The CDR3 protein is CSVDREMTQYF. CDR3 DNA sequence: TGCAGCGTGGACAGGGAAATGACCCAGTACTTC.

This clone occurred a few times. The chain carries TRBV6-2 or TRBV6-3 and TRBJ1-5; 7 nucleotides match TRBD1. Germline CDR1 and CDR2: MNHEY and SVGEGT. The CDR3 spans 16 residues. J was trimmed by 4 bases and V by 0 bases; bases with no gene match: 6. The CDR3: CASSYSGSRGNQPQHF. CDR3 sequence (DNA): TGTGCCAGCAGTTACTCAGGTTCCAGGGGGAATCAGCCCCAGCATTTT.